The T cell receptor beta chain described here comes from a study of post-analysis software for immune sequencing data. Study-wide background: Disease courses included relapsing-remitting, secondary progressive and progressive-relapsing multiple sclerosis.

Prepared libraries of TCR beta cDNA carried unique molecular identifiers. With roughly 1 to 10 million T cells as the source, a few hundred thousand cDNA molecules resulted. TCRdb ran MiXCR on the PCR reads and lists one entry per CDR3 protein. This table has hundreds of thousands of distinct CDR3 sequences, around 64% appearing once. CDR3 size: 17 residues. CDR1 and CDR2 (germline): ENHRY, SYGVKD. V gave up 4 bases and J gave up 4 bases, with 20 bases separating them. Study results and limitations: People with multiple sclerosis had a significantly lower normalized Chao1 diversity than controls did. Among roughly 5 TRBV segments more frequent in patients than controls were TRBV5-6, TRBV5-1 and TRBV20-1. Those samples that were prepared in the same batch co-clustered strongly by F measure.

This clonotype appeared a few times. Its antigen is unknown. The chain has TRBV10-3 and TRBJ2-1; the D is unclear. The receptor was isolated from a girl aged 2 to 9 with multiple sclerosis. Source material: blood. Here the CDR3 reads CAISVNLGLGAYNEQFF. CDR3 nucleotide sequence: TGTGCCATCAGTGTAAACCTCGGGCTAGGAGCGTACAATGAGCAGTTCTTC.